Below, 14 T cell receptor beta chains from the same sample are listed, as sequenced in a study of OX40 agonist ivuxolimab in advanced cancers. The receptor library was made with the immunoSEQ multiplex PCR assay. TCRdb holds this immuneACCESS table with in-frame rearrangements only. Some clones are missing; in checked studies, unresolved V genes explain under half, and the rest has no known cause. The sample table shows about 80,000 clones, and about nine tenths are seen once. The ten largest make up roughly 0.26% of the sample. Sequences were derived from CD4+ or CD8+ T cells sorted from blood, sampled in a trial of the OX40 agonist ivuxolimab. These receptors were collected from an adult with an advanced solid tumor such as melanoma, head and neck, liver or kidney cancer.

This chain links TRBV27 with TRBJ1-1, with D tentatively TRBD1 (5 bases). Between the trimmed V and J ends, which lost 0 bases and 8 bases, there was a span of 7 bases. Germline CDR1 is MNHEY and CDR2 is SMNVEV (reference sequence). This CDR3 is built from 12 residues. The CDR3 coding sequence is TGTGCCAGCAGTTTATCGGGACGCGAAGCTTTCTTT. Translated, it gives CASSLSGREAFF.

The chain couples TRBV18 to TRBJ2-3; a weak D match, TRBD2 (7 bases). The CDR3 totals 15 residues. Between the trimmed V and J ends, which lost 3 bases and 0 bases, there was a span of 10 bases. Germline V lookup: CDR1 KGHSH, CDR2 LQKENI. The CDR3: CASSPRGGSTDTQYF. The CDR3 region has the DNA TGTGCCAGCTCACCGAGGGGGGGGAGCACAGATACGCAGTATTTT.

The chain employs TRBV11-3 and TRBJ2-3; 7 bases are a match to TRBD2. The V gene's germline CDR1 is SGHNT and CDR2 YENEEA. The junction had 3 bases not matched to a gene; V was cut back by 1 base and J by 5 bases. The CDR3 is 14 amino acids. This chain's CDR3 is CASSLALAVDTQYF. CDR3 sequence (DNA): TGTGCCAGCAGCTTAGCCCTAGCGGTAGATACGCAGTATTTT.

On this clone itself: This specimen includes other DNA sequences encoding the same CDR3. The rearrangement joins TRBV7-2 to TRBJ1-1; D gene uncertain. The V gene lost 0 bases and the J gene lost 1 base, with 3 bases spanning the gap. This CDR3 comprises 13 residues. The germline V gene encodes CDR1 SGHTA and CDR2 FQGNSA. This CDR3 is CASSLAENTEAFF. CDR3 in DNA: TGTGCCAGCAGCTTAGCTGAGAACACTGAAGCTTTCTTT.

The V and J genes are TRBV2 and TRBJ2-5; D is unresolved. The germline CDR1 and CDR2 sequences are SNHLY and FYNNEI. The germline V and J ends were trimmed by 5 bases and 5 bases, with 6 bases remaining between them. CDR3 length: 11 residues. CDR3 amino acids: CASSSSETQYF. CDR3 bases: TGTGCCAGCAGTTCCTCCGAGACCCAGTACTTC.

The chain uses TRBV10-3 and TRBJ2-1; the D gene is possibly TRBD1 (6 bases). CDR1 is ENHRY, CDR2 SYGVKD, per germline. This CDR3 has 11 amino acids. Trimming shortened V by 9 bases and J by 9 bases, and 12 bases separated the two germline ends. The CDR3 is CAIRVQGEQFF. The CDR3 nucleotides are TGTGCCATTAGGGTACAGGGTGAGCAGTTCTTC.

The CDR3 reads CAISQREIHEQYF. For the CDR3, the DNA is TGTGCCATCAGTCAGCGGGAGATCCACGAGCAGTACTTC. V and J are TRBV10-3 and TRBJ2-7; 8 bases agree with TRBD2. The V segment lost 5 bases and the J segment 5 bases; nucleotides outside the gene matches: 5. The CDR3 runs 13 residues. CDR1 and CDR2 from the germline V gene are ENHRY and SYGVKD.

The chain uses TRBV10-1 and TRBJ2-7; TRBD2 matches 8 bases. There are 14 residues in the CDR3. The trim removed 5 bases at V and 2 bases at J, leaving 5 bases unmatched. Germline V gives CDR1 WNHNN, CDR2 SYGVQD (reference sequence). The CDR3 DNA is TGCGCCAGCAGTACCGGGACTAGTACCTACGAGCAGTACTTC. It yields the protein CASSTGTSTYEQYF.

This chain links TRBV6-5 with TRBJ1-1; D uncertain. The germline CDR1 and CDR2 sequences are MNHEY and SVGAGI. Between the trimmed V and J ends, which lost 2 bases and 5 bases, there was a span of 18 bases. The CDR3 totals 16 residues. Here the CDR3 reads CASSYGFMGLDTEAFF. The CDR3 DNA is TGTGCCAGCAGTTACGGGTTTATGGGTTTGGATACTGAAGCTTTCTTT.

This clone was counted a few times. The V gene is TRBV28, the J gene TRBJ2-7, with D possibly being TRBD1 or TRBD2 (5 bases each). Trimming removed 7 bases at V and 0 bases at J, with 13 bases between. This CDR3 spans 14 amino acids. Looked up from germline, CDR1 is MDHEN and CDR2 is SYDVKM. The CDR3 bases are TGTGCCAGCACCGCATTGGGGGTCTCCTACGAGCAGTACTTC. This encodes CASTALGVSYEQYF.

J is TRBJ2-7 and V is TRBV6-5, with 8 bases that match TRBD2. This CDR3 contains 14 residues. Trimming took 4 bases from V and 5 from J; bases not matched to a gene: 7. Per germline, CDR1 MNHEY and CDR2 SVGAGI. The CDR3 loop is CASSFGTSRHEQYF. In DNA, the CDR3 is TGTGCCAGCAGTTTCGGGACTAGTCGCCACGAGCAGTACTTC.

The V and J genes are TRBV5-5 and TRBJ2-5; 9 bases align to TRBD2. CDR3 length: 16 residues. From germline, CDR1 is SGHKS and CDR2 YYEKEE (reference sequence). V shed 3 bases, J shed 1 base, and the junction held 7 bases outside the gene matches. As DNA, the CDR3 is TGTGCCAGCAGCTGGGGAGCTAGCGGGATCCAAGAGACCCAGTACTTC. Translating it yields CASSWGASGIQETQYF.

In this sample, this clone turned up once. The rearrangement uses TRBV15 and TRBJ2-3; TRBD2 agrees at 11 bases. The CDR3 sequence is 16 residues long. The junction had 4 bases not matched to a gene; V was cut back by 3 bases and J by 2 bases. The germline V gene has CDR1 LNHNV and CDR2 YYDKDF (reference sequence). CDR3 coding DNA: TGTGCCACCAGCAGGGGGACTAGCGGAATCACAGATACGCAGTATTTT. Translating gives CATSRGTSGITDTQYF.

This rearrangement joins TRBV6-5 to TRBJ2-7; 9 nucleotides agree with TRBD1. CDR3 length: 15 residues. In germline, CDR1 is MNHEY, CDR2 SVGAGI. V lost 2 bases, J lost 7 bases, and 9 bases stayed unmatched. The DNA for the CDR3 is TGTGCCAGCAGTTACCGCACAGGGGGCGCGGGTGAGCAGTACTTC. Translation: CASSYRTGGAGEQYF.